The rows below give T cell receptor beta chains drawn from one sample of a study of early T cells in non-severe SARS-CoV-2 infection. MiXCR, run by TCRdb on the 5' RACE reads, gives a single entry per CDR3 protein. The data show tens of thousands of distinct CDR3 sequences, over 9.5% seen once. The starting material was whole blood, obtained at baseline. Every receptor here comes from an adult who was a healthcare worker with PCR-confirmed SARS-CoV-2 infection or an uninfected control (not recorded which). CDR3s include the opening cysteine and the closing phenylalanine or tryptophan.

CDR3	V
CSPQGPDTQYF	TRBV29-1
CASSQDYWQVGNTIYF	TRBV28
CASSPRPDTQYF	TRBV2
CASSYRTEANEQFF	TRBV6-5
CASSLQINYGYTF	TRBV12-3/TRBV12-4
CASSPSPNSPLHF	TRBV27
CASSQGTGGGDQPQHF	TRBV3-1
CSVKGTQLNTEAFF	TRBV20-1
CASSPGQGLRAKNIQYF	TRBV23-1
CASSLLGISEQFF	TRBV14
CASSPRKTGPSGNTIYF	TRBV18
CASSHGTGAPLHF	TRBV14
CASSGGTTNEKLFF	TRBV6-1
CASSQDSFGNTEAFF	TRBV14
CASSLRRGGFYNEQFF	TRBV7-3
CASSLPGRGYGYTF	TRBV7-9
CASSPGRGSGSPLHF	TRBV27
CASSLQAQRERNEQFF	TRBV7-3
CATGHTISGNTIYF	TRBV10-3
CASSRAGSSYEQYF	TRBV6-6
CSAPNDNNSGNTIYF	TRBV20-1
CASAGRPQEAFF	TRBV11-3
CASSYPMGHGYTF	TRBV6-2/TRBV6-3
CASTMTSGGSEQYF	TRBV12-3/TRBV12-4
CSFTISGGSSYEQYF	TRBV20-1
CSVRQGPRGGYTF	TRBV29-1
CASSLLGGAMDQPQHF	TRBV7-2
CASSAGTRGGTDTQYF	TRBV7-9
CASSWANTGELFF	TRBV7-3
CASSSLVGLNSPLHF	TRBV12-3/TRBV12-4
CSASTGSYEQYF	TRBV20-1
CASSQTGVEKLFF	TRBV12-3/TRBV12-4
CASSIGEETQYF	TRBV11-2
CSAIRGGTGTYEQYF	TRBV20-1
CATSDSGGGGYTEAFF	TRBV24-1
CASSSRLTQEKLFF	TRBV28
CATKGQGTDTQYF	TRBV10-2
CASSQVGFNF	TRBV3-1
CSAREGGLVGEQYF	TRBV20-1
CASSPRWEVSPQETQYF	TRBV7-2
CASSPTLLGSFWDEQFF	TRBV14
CASSATPGNLGQETQYF	TRBV25-1
CSVRRVLGGEQYF	TRBV29-1
CAISSDRGEYNEQFF	TRBV10-3
CASSPSNTEAFF	TRBV21-1
CASSLRGRALGANVLTF	TRBV5-8
CASRIKTGPEAQYF	TRBV2
CASSIKRDTEAFF	TRBV12-3/TRBV12-4